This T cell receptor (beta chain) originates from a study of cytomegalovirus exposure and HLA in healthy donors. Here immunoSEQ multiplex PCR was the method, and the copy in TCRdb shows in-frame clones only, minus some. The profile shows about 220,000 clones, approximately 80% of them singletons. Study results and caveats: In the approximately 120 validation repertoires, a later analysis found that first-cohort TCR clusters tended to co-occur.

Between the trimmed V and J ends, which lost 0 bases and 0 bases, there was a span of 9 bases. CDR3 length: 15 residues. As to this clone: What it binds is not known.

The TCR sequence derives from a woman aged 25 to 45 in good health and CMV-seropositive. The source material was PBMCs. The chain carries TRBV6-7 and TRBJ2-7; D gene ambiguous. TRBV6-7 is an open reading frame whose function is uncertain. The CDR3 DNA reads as TGTGCCAGCAGTTACTCGAACAAGAGCTCCTACGAGCAGTACTTC. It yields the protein CASSYSNKSSYEQYF.